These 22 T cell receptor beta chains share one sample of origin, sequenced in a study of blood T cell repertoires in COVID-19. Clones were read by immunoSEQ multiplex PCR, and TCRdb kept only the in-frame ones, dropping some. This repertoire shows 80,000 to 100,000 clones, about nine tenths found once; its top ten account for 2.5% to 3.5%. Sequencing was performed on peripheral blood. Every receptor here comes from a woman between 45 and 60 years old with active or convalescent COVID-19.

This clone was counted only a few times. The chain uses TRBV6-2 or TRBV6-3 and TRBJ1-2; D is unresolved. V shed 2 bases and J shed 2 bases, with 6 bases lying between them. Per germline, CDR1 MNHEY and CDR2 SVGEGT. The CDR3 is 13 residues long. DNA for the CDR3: TGTGCCAGCAGTTACGGGCAGAACTATGGCTACACCTTC. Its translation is CASSYGQNYGYTF.

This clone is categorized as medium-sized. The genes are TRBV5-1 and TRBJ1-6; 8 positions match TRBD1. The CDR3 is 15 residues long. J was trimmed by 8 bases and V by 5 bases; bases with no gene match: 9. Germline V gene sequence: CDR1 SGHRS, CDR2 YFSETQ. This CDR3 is CASRPRTGQDSPLHF. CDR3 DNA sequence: TGCGCCAGCAGACCTCGGACAGGGCAGGATTCACCCCTCCACTTT. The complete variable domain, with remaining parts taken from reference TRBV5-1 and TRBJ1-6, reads KAGVTQTPRYLIKTRGQQVTLSCSPISGHRSVSWYQQTPGQGLQFLFEYFSETQRNKGNFPGRFSGRQFSNSRSEMNVSTLELGDSALYLCASRPRTGQDSPLHFGNGTRLTVT.

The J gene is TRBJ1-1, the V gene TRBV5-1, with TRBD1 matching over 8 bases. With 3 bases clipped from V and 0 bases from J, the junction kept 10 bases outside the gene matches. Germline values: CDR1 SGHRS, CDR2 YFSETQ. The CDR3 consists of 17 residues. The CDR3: CASSWAGGVNMNTEAFF. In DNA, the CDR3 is TGCGCCAGCAGCTGGGCAGGGGGCGTAAACATGAACACTGAAGCTTTCTTT.

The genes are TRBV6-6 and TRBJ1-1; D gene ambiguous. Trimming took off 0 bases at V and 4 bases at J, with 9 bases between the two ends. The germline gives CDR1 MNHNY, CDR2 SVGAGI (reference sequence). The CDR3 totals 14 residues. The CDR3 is CASSYSDGLTEAFF. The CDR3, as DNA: TGTGCCAGCAGTTACTCGGACGGACTCACTGAAGCTTTCTTT.

As DNA, the CDR3 is TGTGCCAGCAGCTTAAGGGGGAGCACAGATACGCAGTATTTT. Its protein product is CASSLRGSTDTQYF. This rearrangement joins TRBV5-6 to TRBJ2-3, with D perhaps matching TRBD1 (6 bases). The ends were cut back, 2 bases at V and 0 bases at J, with 7 bases in the middle. The CDR3 sequence is 14 residues long. Per germline, CDR1 SGHDT and CDR2 YYEEEE.

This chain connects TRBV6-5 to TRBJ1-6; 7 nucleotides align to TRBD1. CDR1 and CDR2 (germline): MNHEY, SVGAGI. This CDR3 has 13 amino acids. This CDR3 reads CASGGGNGSPLHF. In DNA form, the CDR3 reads TGTGCTTCAGGAGGGGGCAACGGTTCACCCCTCCACTTT.

CDR3 loop: CASRGPGSNQPQHF. CDR3 DNA: TGTGCCAGTAGAGGCCCAGGGAGCAATCAGCCCCAGCATTTT. J is TRBJ1-5 and V is TRBV19, with D possibly being TRBD1 (5 bases). V was cut by 6 bases and J by 1 base, with 10 bases left in between. From germline, CDR1 is LNHDA and CDR2 SQIVND (reference sequence). CDR3 length equals 14 residues.

The CDR3 DNA sequence: TGTGCCAGCAGTTTAATGGCGGGATCGATTAGCTACACCTTC. This gives the protein CASSLMAGSISYTF. This chain connects TRBV28 to TRBJ1-2; D ambiguous. Germline V gives CDR1 MDHEN, CDR2 SYDVKM. The CDR3 spans 14 residues. Trimming removed 2 bases at V and 9 bases at J, with 16 bases between.

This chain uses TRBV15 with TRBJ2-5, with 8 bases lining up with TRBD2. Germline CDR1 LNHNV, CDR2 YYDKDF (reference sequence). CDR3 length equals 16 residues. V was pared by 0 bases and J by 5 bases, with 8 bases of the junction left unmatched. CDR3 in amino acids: CATSRDSLRGDETQYF. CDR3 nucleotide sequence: TGTGCCACCAGCAGAGATTCTTTGCGGGGGGACGAGACCCAGTACTTC.

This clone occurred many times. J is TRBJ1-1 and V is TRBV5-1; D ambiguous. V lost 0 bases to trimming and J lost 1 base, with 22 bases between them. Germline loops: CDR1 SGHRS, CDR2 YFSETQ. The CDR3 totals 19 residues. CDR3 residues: CASSLEARRALTSNTEAFF. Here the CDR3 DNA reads TGCGCCAGCAGCTTGGAGGCTCGGAGGGCCTTAACCTCGAACACTGAAGCTTTCTTT.

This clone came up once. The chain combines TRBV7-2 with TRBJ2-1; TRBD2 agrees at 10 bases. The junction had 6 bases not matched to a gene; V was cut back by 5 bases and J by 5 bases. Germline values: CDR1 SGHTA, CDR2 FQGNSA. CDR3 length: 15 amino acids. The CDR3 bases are TGTGCCAGCAGCGCCCGGACTAGCGGCAACAATGAGCAGTTCTTC. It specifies CASSARTSGNNEQFF.

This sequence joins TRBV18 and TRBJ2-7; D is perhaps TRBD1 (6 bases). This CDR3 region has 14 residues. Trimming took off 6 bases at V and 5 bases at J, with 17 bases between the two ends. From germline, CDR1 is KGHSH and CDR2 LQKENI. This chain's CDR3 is CASSLNRVWDEQYF. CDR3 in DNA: TGTGCCAGCTCGTTGAACAGGGTTTGGGACGAGCAGTACTTC.

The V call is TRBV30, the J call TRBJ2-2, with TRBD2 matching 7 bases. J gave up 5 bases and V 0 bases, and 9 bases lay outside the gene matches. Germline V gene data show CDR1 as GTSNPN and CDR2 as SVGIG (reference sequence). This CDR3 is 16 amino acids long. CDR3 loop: CAWSVGAGEGTGELFF. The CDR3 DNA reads TGTGCCTGGAGTGTTGGGGCGGGGGAAGGGACCGGGGAGCTGTTTTTT.

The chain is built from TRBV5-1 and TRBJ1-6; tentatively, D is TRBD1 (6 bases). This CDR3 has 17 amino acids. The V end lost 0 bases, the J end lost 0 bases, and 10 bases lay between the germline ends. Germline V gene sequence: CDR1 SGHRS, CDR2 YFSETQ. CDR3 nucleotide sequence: TGCGCCAGCAGCTTGGTTGGGGGCAGCTCCTATAATTCACCCCTCCACTTT. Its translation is CASSLVGGSSYNSPLHF.

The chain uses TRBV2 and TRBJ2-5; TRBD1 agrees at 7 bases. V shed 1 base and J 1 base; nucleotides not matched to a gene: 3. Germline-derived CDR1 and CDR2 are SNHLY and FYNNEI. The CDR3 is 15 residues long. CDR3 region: CASSEEDRFQETQYF. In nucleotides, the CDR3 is TGTGCCAGCAGTGAAGAGGACAGGTTCCAAGAGACCCAGTACTTC.

CDR3 sequence reads: CASNLRGREGYGYTF. CDR3 nucleotide sequence: TGTGCCAGCAATCTCAGGGGGCGAGAGGGCTATGGCTACACCTTC. The chain links TRBV2 to TRBJ1-2, with 8 bases lining up with TRBD1. V gave up 7 bases and J gave up 4 bases; unmatched junction bases: 11. The CDR3 is 15 amino acids. The germline CDR1 and CDR2 sequences are SNHLY and FYNNEI.

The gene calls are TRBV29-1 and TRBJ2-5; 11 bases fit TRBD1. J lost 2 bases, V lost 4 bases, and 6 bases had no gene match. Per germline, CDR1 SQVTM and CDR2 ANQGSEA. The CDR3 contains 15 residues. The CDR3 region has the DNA TGCAGCGTTGTTGGGACAGGGGGTTGGCAAGAGACCCAGTACTTC. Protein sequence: CSVVGTGGWQETQYF.

The CDR3 coding sequence is TGTGCCAGCACCGCAAGGGGGAGCAATCAGCCCCAGCATTTT. This sequence encodes CASTARGSNQPQHF. V and J are TRBV3-1 (or the pseudogene TRBV3-2) and TRBJ1-5; possible D gene TRBD1, 6 bases. CDR3 size: 14 residues. V was cut by 7 bases and J by 1 base, with 11 bases left in between. Per germline, CDR1 LGHDT and CDR2 YNNKEL (reference sequence).

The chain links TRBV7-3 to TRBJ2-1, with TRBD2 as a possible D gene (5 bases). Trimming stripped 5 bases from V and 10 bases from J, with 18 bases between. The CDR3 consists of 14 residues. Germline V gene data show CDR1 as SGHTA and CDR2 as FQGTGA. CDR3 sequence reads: CASSRGLVRGEQFF. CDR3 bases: TGTGCCAGCAGCCGTGGACTGGTTCGTGGGGAGCAGTTCTTC.

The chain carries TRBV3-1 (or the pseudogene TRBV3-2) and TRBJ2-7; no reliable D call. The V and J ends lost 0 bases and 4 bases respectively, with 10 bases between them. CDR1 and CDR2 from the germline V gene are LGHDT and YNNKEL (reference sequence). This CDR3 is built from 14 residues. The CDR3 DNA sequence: TGTGCCAGCAGCCAAGAACTTAAGCTATACGAGCAGTACTTC. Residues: CASSQELKLYEQYF.

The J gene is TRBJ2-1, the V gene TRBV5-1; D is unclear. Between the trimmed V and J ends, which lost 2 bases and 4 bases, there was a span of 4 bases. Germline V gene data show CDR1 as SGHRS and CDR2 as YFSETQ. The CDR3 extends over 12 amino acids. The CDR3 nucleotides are TGCGCCAGCAGCTTACAATACAATGAGCAGTTCTTC. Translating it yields CASSLQYNEQFF.

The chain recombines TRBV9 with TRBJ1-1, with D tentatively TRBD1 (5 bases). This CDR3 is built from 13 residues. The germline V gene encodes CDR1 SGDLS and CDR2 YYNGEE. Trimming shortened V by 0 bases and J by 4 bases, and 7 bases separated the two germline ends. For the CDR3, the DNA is TGTGCCAGCAGCGTAGATAGGGGCACTGAAGCTTTCTTT. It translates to CASSVDRGTEAFF.